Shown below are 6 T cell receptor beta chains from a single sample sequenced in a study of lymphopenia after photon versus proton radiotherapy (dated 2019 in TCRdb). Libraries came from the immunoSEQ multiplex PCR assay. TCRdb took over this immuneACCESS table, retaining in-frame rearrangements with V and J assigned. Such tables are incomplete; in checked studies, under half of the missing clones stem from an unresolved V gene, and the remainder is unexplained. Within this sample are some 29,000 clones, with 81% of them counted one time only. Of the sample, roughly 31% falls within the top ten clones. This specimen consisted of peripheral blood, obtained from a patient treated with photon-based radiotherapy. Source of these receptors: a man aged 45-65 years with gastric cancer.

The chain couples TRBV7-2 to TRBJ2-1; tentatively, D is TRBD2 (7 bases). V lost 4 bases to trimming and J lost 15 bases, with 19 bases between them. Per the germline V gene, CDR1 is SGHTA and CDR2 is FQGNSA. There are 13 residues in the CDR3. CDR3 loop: CASSSTVPGGPFF. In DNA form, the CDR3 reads TGTGCCAGCAGCTCCACCGTACCCGGGGGGCCGTTCTTC.

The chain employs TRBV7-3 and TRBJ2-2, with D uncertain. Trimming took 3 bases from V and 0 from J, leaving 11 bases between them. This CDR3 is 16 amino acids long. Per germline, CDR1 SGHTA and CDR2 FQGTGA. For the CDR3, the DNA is TGTGCCAGCAGCTTGGTGGCCTCTGCGAACACCGGGGAGCTGTTTTTT. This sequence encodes CASSLVASANTGELFF. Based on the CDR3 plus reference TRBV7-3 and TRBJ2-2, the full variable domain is GAGVSQTPSNKVTEKGKYVELRCDPISGHTALYWYRQSLGQGPEFLIYFQGTGAADDSGLPNDRFFAVRPEGSVSTLKIQRTERGDSAVYLCASSLVASANTGELFFGEGSRLTVL.

CDR3 loop: CASATGKFDNSPLHF. The CDR3 DNA follows: TGTGCCAGCGCCACAGGGAAATTTGATAATTCACCCCTCCACTTT. The chain joins TRBV6-5 to TRBJ1-6; tentatively, D is TRBD1 (6 bases). Looked up from germline, CDR1 is MNHEY and CDR2 is SVGAGI. The V gene lost 8 bases and the J gene lost 5 bases, with 16 bases spanning the gap. CDR3 size: 15 residues.

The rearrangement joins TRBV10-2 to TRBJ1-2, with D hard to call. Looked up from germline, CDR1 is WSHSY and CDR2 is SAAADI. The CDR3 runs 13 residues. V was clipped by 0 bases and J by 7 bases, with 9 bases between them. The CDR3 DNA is TGCGCCAGCAGTGAGTCGGATTGGGGTGGCTACACCTTC. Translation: CASSESDWGGYTF.

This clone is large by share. The CDR3: CAWYTAYEQYF. CDR3 nucleotide sequence: TGTGCCTGGTACACGGCCTACGAGCAGTACTTC. J is TRBJ2-7 and V is TRBV30; D gene unclear. CDR1 and CDR2 (germline): GTSNPN, SVGIG (reference sequence). The CDR3 covers 11 residues. The ends were cut back, 5 bases at V and 2 bases at J, with 7 bases in the middle.

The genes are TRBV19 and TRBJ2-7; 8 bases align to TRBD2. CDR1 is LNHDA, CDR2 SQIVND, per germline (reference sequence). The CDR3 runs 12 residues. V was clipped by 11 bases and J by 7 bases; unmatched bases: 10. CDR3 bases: TGTGCCTCCTGTCGGGGGGGGTCTGAGCAGTACTTC. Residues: CASCRGGSEQYF.